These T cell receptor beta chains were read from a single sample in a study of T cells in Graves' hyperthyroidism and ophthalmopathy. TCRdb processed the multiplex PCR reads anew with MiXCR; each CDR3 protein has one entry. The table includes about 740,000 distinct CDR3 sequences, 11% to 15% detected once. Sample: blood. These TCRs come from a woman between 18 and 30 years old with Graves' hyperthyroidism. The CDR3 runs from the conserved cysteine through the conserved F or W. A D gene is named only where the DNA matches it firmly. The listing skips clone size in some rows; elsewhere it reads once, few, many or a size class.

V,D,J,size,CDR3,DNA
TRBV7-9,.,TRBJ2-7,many,CASSRAPGPRPYEQYF,TGTGCCAGCAGCCGCGCTCCGGGACCTAGGCCCTACGAGCAGTACTTC
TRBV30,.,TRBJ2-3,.,CAFKGGTDTQYF,TGTGCCTTCAAGGGGGGGACAGATACGCAGTATTTT
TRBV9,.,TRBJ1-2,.,CASSVATSRTAGEGYGYTF,TGTGCCAGCAGCGTAGCTACATCCCGGACGGCCGGGGAGGGCTATGGCTACACCTTC
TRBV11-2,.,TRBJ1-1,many,CASSPRQSLNTEAFF,TGTGCCAGCAGCCCCCGACAGAGCTTGAACACTGAAGCTTTCTTT
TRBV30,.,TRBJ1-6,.,CAWTGVGSPLHF,TGTGCCTGGACAGGGGTTGGATCACCCCTCCACTTT
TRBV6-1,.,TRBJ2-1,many,CASRGRGGNEQFF,TGTGCCAGCAGGGGTAGGGGGGGCAATGAGCAGTTCTTC
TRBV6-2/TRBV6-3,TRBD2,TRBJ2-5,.,CASTPGRTSGENRQETQYF,TGTGCCAGCACCCCAGGGAGGACTAGCGGGGAGAATCGGCAAGAGACCCAGTACTTC
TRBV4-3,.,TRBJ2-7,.,CASSPFSSKSSYEQYF,TGCGCCAGCAGCCCCTTTTCGAGCAAAAGCTCCTACGAGCAGTACTTC
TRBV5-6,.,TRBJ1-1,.,CASSLRYTEAFF,TGTGCCAGCAGCCTCAGGTACACTGAAGCTTTCTTT
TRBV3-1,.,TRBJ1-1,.,CASSLTRVGTEAFF,TGTGCCAGCAGCTTAACACGAGTCGGCACTGAAGCTTTCTTT
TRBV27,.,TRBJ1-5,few,CASSLIPNQPQHF,TGTGCCAGCAGTTTAATCCCCAATCAGCCCCAGCATTTT
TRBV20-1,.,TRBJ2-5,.,CSARGPDLETQYF,TGCAGTGCTAGAGGACCGGATCTGGAGACCCAGTACTTC
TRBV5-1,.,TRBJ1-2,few,CASRIALDYGYTF,TGCGCCAGCAGAATCGCGCTAGATTATGGCTACACCTTC
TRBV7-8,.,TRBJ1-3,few,CASSLGRAAQNTIYF,TGTGCCAGCAGCCTGGGGCGGGCAGCACAAAACACCATATATTTT
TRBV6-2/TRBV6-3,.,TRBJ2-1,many,CASRYQDYYNEQFF,TGTGCCAGCAGGTACCAGGACTACTACAATGAGCAGTTCTTC
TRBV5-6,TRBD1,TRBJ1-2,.,CASSVGDRPNYGYTF,TGTGCCAGCAGCGTTGGGGACAGACCTAACTATGGCTACACCTTC
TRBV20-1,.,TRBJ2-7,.,CGARTSGMLGRQYF,TGCGGTGCTAGAACCAGCGGAATGTTGGGTAGGCAGTACTTC
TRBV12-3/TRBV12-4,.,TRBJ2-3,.,CASRMGDTQYF,TGTGCCAGTCGAATGGGAGATACGCAGTATTTT
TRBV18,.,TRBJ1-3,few,CASSQGQQGTGNTIYF,TGTGCCAGCTCTCAAGGACAGCAGGGAACTGGAAACACCATATATTTT
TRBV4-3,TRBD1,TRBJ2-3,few,CASSQRQGWSDTQYF,TGCGCCAGCAGCCAGAGACAGGGTTGGTCAGATACGCAGTATTTT
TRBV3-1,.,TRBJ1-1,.,CASSHEGQPNTEAFF,TGTGCCAGCAGCCATGAAGGGCAGCCGAACACTGAAGCTTTCTTT
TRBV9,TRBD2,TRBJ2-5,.,CASSRSRTSGRSETQYF,TGTGCCAGCAGCAGAAGTAGGACTAGCGGGAGGTCAGAGACCCAGTACTTC
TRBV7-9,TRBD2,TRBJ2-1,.,CASSLSGVAYNEQFF,TGTGCCAGCAGCTTAAGCGGGGTTGCCTACAATGAGCAGTTCTTC
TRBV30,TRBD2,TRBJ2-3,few,CAWSVLPGTSVSTDTQYF,TGTGCCTGGAGTGTACTTCCGGGGACTAGCGTGAGCACAGATACGCAGTATTTT
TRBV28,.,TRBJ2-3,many,CASSPGQGYLAGAADTQYF,TGTGCCAGCAGTCCGGGACAGGGGTACCTAGCGGGAGCGGCAGATACGCAGTATTTT
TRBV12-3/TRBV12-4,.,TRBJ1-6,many,CASRPPKNSPLHF,TGTGCCAGCAGACCCCCGAAGAATTCACCCCTCCACTTT
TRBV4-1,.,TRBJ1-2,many,CASSSGRSYGYTF,TGCGCCAGCAGCTCCGGACGGAGCTATGGCTACACCTTC